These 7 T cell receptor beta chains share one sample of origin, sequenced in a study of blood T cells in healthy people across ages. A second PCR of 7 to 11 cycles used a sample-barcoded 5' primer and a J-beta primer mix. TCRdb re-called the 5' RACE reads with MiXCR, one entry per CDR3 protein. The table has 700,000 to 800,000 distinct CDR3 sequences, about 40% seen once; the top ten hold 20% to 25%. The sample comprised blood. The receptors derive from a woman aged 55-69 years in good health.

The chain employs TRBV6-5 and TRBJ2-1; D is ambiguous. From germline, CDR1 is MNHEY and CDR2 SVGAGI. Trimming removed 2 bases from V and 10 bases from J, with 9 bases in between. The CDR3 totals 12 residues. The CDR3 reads CASSYGPEEQFF. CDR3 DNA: TGTGCCAGCAGTTACGGGCCTGAAGAGCAGTTCTTC.

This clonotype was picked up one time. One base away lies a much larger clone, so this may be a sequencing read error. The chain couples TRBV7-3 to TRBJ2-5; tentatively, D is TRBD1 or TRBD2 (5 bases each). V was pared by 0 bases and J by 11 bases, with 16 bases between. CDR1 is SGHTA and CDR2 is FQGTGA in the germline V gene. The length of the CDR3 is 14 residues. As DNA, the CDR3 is TGTGCCAGCAGCTTAACGGGACGACGGGATGAGCAGTACTTC. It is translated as CASSLTGRRDEQYF.

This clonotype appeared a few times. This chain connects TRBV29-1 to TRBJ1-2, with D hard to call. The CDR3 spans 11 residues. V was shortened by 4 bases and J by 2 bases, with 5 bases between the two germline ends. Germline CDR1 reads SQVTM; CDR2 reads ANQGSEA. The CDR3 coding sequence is TGCAGCGTTGTCGAGAACTATGGCTACACCTTC. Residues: CSVVENYGYTF.

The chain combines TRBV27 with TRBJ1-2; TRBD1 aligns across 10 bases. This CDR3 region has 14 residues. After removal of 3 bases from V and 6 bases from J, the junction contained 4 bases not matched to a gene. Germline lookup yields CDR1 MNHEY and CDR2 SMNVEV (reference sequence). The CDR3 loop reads CASSFRDRGHGYTF. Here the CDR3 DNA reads TGTGCCAGCAGTTTCCGGGACAGGGGACATGGCTACACCTTC.

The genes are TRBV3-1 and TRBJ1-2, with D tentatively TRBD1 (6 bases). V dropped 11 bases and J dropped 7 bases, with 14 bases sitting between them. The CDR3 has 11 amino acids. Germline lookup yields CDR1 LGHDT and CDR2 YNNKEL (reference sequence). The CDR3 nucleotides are TGTGCCGGCGGAGGGGGTCGTGGCTACACCTTC. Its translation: CAGGGGRGYTF. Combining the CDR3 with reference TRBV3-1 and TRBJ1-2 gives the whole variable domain DTAVSQTPKYLVTQMGNDKSIKCEQNLGHDTMYWYKQDSKKFLKIMFSYNNKELIINETVPNRFSPKSPDKAHLNLHINSLELGDSAVYFCAGGGGRGYTFGSGTRLTVV.

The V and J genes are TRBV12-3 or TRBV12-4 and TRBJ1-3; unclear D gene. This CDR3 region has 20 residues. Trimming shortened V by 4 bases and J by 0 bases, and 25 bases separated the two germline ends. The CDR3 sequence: CASSSRPLGATLASGNTIYF. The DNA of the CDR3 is TGTGCCAGCAGTTCCCGACCTCTGGGAGCGACCTTGGCCTCTGGAAACACCATATATTTT.

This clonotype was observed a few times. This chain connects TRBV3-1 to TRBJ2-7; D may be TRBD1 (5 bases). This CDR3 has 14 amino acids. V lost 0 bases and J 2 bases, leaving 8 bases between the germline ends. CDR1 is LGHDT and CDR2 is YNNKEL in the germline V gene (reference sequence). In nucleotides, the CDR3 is TGTGCCAGCAGCCAAGATACCAGGGCCTACGAGCAGTACTTC. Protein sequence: CASSQDTRAYEQYF.